The clone carrying this T cell receptor beta chain was counted at least ten times. What it binds is unknown. Described time point: pre-sensitization, week 0. Documented treatment: therapeutic diphenylcyclopropenone sensitization with weekly scalp DPC. TCRdb used MiXCR to reprocess the RACE reads, holding one entry per CDR3 protein. Altogether more than 300,000 distinct CDR3 sequences are present, 4.5% to 5.5% being singletons, with the ten largest covering about 2.5%. The data belong to a study of human T cells and chemical hapten exposure. The CDR3 runs 15 residues. From germline, CDR1 is SGHAT and CDR2 FQNNGV. Trimming cost V 1 base and J 2 bases; bases outside gene matches: 2. Study conclusions and caveats: Sensitization with DPC brought no change to TCRs above 1 in 1000 in frequency. Versus controls, expanded TCRs had significantly more large CDR3 similarity clusters.

V gene TRBV11-2 combines with J gene TRBJ1-5; 7 bases agree with TRBD1. Specimen: whole blood, collected in connection with sensitization to the hapten diphenylcyclopropenone (DPC). This receptor was identified in a woman in her forties or fifties with alopecia areata. Some clones in this sample may be carry-over from other donors' samples. CDR3 sequence (DNA): TGTGCCAGCAGCTTAGGGGACAGAGGCAATCAGCCCCAGCATTTT. It specifies CASSLGDRGNQPQHF.